Below, 16 T cell receptor beta chains from the same sample are listed, as sequenced in a study of early T cells in non-severe SARS-CoV-2 infection. TCRdb called the 5' RACE reads again in MiXCR, with one record for every CDR3 protein. The table has around 70,000 distinct CDR3 sequences, 9% to 15% seen once. Sample: whole blood. These receptor sequences come from an adult who was a healthcare worker with PCR-confirmed SARS-CoV-2 infection or an uninfected control (not recorded which).

This clonotype was seen ten or more times. This rearrangement joins TRBV28 to TRBJ2-7, with 8 nucleotides matching TRBD1. Losses at the gene ends were 7 bases for V and 5 bases for J; bases not matched to a gene: 10. The germline V gene encodes CDR1 MDHEN and CDR2 SYDVKM. The CDR3 loop spans 14 amino acids. The CDR3 DNA reads TGTGCCAGCACCTCAGGGGGCTGGGGCCACGAGCAGTACTTC. Residues: CASTSGGWGHEQYF.

This clonotype was counted between two and nine times. The rearrangement uses TRBV29-1 and TRBJ1-1; no clear D gene. This CDR3 has 11 residues. Germline CDR1 is SQVTM and CDR2 is ANQGSEA. V lost 7 bases and J lost 4, with 10 bases in between. CDR3 residues: CSAKKGTEAFF. The CDR3 DNA reads as TGCAGCGCCAAGAAAGGCACTGAAGCTTTCTTT.

This chain connects TRBV28 to TRBJ2-1; TRBD2 matches at 9 bases. Germline CDR1 is MDHEN and CDR2 is SYDVKM. Losses at the gene ends were 6 bases for V and 9 bases for J; bases not matched to a gene: 12. This CDR3 is 15 amino acids long. The chain's CDR3 is CASSRGGLANGEQFF. For the CDR3, the DNA is TGTGCCAGCAGCCGGGGGGGACTAGCTAATGGTGAGCAGTTCTTC.

The chain joins TRBV9 to TRBJ2-1; 8 bases match TRBD1. With V trimmed by 3 bases and J by 8 bases, 4 bases remained unmatched. CDR3 length: 13 residues. Germline V gives CDR1 SGDLS, CDR2 YYNGEE. The CDR3 nucleotides read TGTGCCAGCAGCGAATCAGGGGGCGATGAGCAGTTCTTC. Its protein product is CASSESGGDEQFF.

The V and J genes are TRBV11-2 and TRBJ2-1; D is perhaps TRBD2 (6 bases). The length of the CDR3 is 14 residues. Germline V gene data show CDR1 as SGHAT and CDR2 as FQNNGV. V was pared by 1 base and J by 11 bases, with 15 bases between. The CDR3 is CASSLAGVGEKQFF. The CDR3 nucleotides are TGTGCCAGCAGCTTAGCGGGAGTCGGGGAAAAGCAGTTCTTC. The full variable domain, in which reference TRBV11-2 and TRBJ2-1 provide the parts outside the CDR3, is EAGVAQSPRYKIIEKRQSVAFWCNPISGHATLYWYQQILGQGPKLLIQFQNNGVVDDSQLPKDRFSAERLKGVDSTLKIQPAKLEDSAVYLCASSLAGVGEKQFFGPGTRLTVL.

This clonotype showed up many times. In DNA, the CDR3 is TGTGCCAGCAGTGGAGTTTGGGCTCGGGACGGCTATGGCTACACCTTC. The encoded protein is CASSGVWARDGYGYTF. The chain is built from TRBV6-1 and TRBJ1-2; TRBD1 is a possible D gene (5 bases). The germline V gene encodes CDR1 MNHNS and CDR2 SASEGT. Trimming removed 4 bases from V and 4 bases from J, with 19 bases in between. The CDR3 contains 16 residues.

This clonotype was counted a few times. This chain uses TRBV5-4 with TRBJ1-5; a weak D match, TRBD1 (6 bases). CDR1 and CDR2 from the germline V gene are SGHNT and YYREEE (reference sequence). Trimming removed 1 base from V and 3 bases from J, with 8 bases in between. This CDR3 is 14 amino acids long. In nucleotides, the CDR3 is TGTGCCAGCAGCTTGAACAGGGACAATCAGCCCCAGCATTTT. Translated, it gives CASSLNRDNQPQHF.

In this sample, this clonotype turned up many times. The chain employs TRBV28 and TRBJ2-1; TRBD2 might be the D (6 bases). V was pared by 4 bases and J by 5 bases, with 12 bases between. Germline V gives CDR1 MDHEN, CDR2 SYDVKM. The length of the CDR3 is 14 residues. CDR3 DNA sequence: TGTGCCAGCAGTTGGGGTACGGGGGACAATGAGCAGTTCTTC. Translation: CASSWGTGDNEQFF.

This clonotype was detected many times. This sequence joins TRBV20-1 and TRBJ2-3; 7 bases match TRBD1. The germline V gene has CDR1 DFQATT and CDR2 SNEGSKA (reference sequence). The CDR3 runs to 17 residues. V lost 6 bases and J lost 0; bases outside the gene matches: 15. The CDR3 loop reads CSARPPNRGYSTDTQYF. The CDR3 region has the DNA TGCAGTGCCCGGCCGCCAAACAGGGGATATAGCACAGATACGCAGTATTTT.

This clonotype was observed many times. This chain joins TRBV7-9 and TRBJ2-1; 7 bases map to TRBD2. Germline loops: CDR1 SEHNR, CDR2 FQNEAQ (reference sequence). The trim removed 5 bases at V and 7 bases at J, leaving 17 bases unmatched. The CDR3 runs to 17 residues. CDR3 residues: CASSPLLPSGGENEQFF. Here the CDR3 DNA reads TGTGCCAGCAGCCCCCTTTTGCCTAGCGGAGGGGAGAATGAGCAGTTCTTC.

This clonotype showed up many times. The chain couples TRBV7-2 to TRBJ1-6; D might be TRBD1 (5 bases). CDR3 length: 13 amino acids. Trimming took off 8 bases at V and 7 bases at J, with 12 bases between the two ends. Germline values: CDR1 SGHTA, CDR2 FQGNSA. The CDR3 region is CASSLQGNSPLHF. The CDR3 coding sequence is TGTGCCAGCTCCCTCCAGGGAAATTCACCCCTCCACTTT.

The chain employs TRBV5-5 and TRBJ1-2, with a possible D match to TRBD1 (5 bases). V was cut by 4 bases and J by 2 bases, with 9 bases left in between. The CDR3 runs 13 residues. The V gene's germline CDR1 is SGHKS and CDR2 YYEKEE (reference sequence). CDR3 amino acids: CASSQQVNYGYTF. CDR3 in DNA: TGTGCCAGCAGCCAACAGGTCAACTATGGCTACACCTTC. Together with reference TRBV5-5 and TRBJ1-2, the CDR3 gives the full variable domain: DAGVTQSPTHLIKTRGQQVTLRCSPISGHKSVSWYQQVLGQGPQFIFQYYEKEERGRGNFPDRFSARQFPNYSSELNVNALLLGDSALYLCASSQQVNYGYTFGSGTRLTVV.

The gene calls are TRBV10-3 and TRBJ1-2, with 7 bases that match TRBD1. The V gene's germline CDR1 is ENHRY and CDR2 SYGVKD. Trimming at V came to 5 bases and at J to 2 bases, leaving 5 bases not matched to a gene. This CDR3 region has 14 residues. This CDR3 is CAISFGQDNYGYTF. The CDR3 coding sequence is TGTGCCATCAGTTTCGGACAGGACAACTATGGCTACACCTTC.

This clonotype was found many times. This chain uses TRBV15 with TRBJ1-5; D unclear. V was pared by 1 base and J by 5 bases, with 12 bases between. The germline V gene encodes CDR1 LNHNV and CDR2 YYDKDF (reference sequence). The CDR3 length is 15 residues. CDR3 nucleotide sequence: TGTGCCACCAGCAGAGGGGCAGCCTTTCATCAGCCCCAGCATTTT. As protein: CATSRGAAFHQPQHF.

This clonotype has at least ten counts. This chain joins TRBV27 and TRBJ2-1, with 12 positions matching TRBD2. V dropped 6 bases and J dropped 4; count of bases not matched to a gene: 4. The length of the CDR3 is 15 residues. Germline CDR1 and CDR2: MNHEY and SMNVEV (reference sequence). Here the CDR3 DNA reads TGTGCCAGCAGGATCGGGACTAGCGGGTACAATGAGCAGTTCTTC. Amino acids: CASRIGTSGYNEQFF.

This clonotype was counted ten times or more. The chain links TRBV3-1 to TRBJ2-1, with TRBD2 matching 7 bases. Trimming cost V 4 bases and J 12 bases; bases outside gene matches: 12. Germline CDR1 reads LGHDT; CDR2 reads YNNKEL (reference sequence). The CDR3 has 14 residues. CDR3 sequence reads: CASSLSRESYGQFF. Written as DNA, the CDR3 is TGTGCCAGCAGCCTCTCGCGGGAGAGTTATGGGCAGTTCTTC.